Listed below are T cell receptor beta chains from one sample, sequenced in a study of hypomethylating agent response in myelodysplastic syndrome. Using immunoSEQ multiplex PCR, the repertoire was profiled, and TCRdb retains in-frame clones only, with some absent. Here the sample spans thousands of clones, more than 70% being singletons. The sample in question was bone marrow, obtained before or after starting hypomethylating agent treatment for myelodysplastic syndrome (not recorded which). The receptors were sampled from a human donor with myelodysplastic syndrome. Each CDR3 is given with its conserved first and last residue. The order of the fields is clone size, V gene, D gene, J gene, CDR3 DNA, CDR3 protein. The D gene is left open where the match is weak. Clone sizes are given selectively: once, few, many, or a class where the clone is expanded.

>.|TRBV6-6|TRBD1|TRBJ1-4
TGTGCCAGCACTCTGACAGGGACGTATGAAAAACTGTTTTTT
CASTLTGTYEKLFF
>.|TRBV25-1|.|TRBJ2-1
TGTGCCAGCAGTCAGGCGGGCCGTTACAATGAGCAGTTCTTC
CASSQAGRYNEQFF
>once|TRBV5-1|.|TRBJ2-6
TGCGCCAGCAGCCAAGGGGGCTCTGGGGCCAACGTCCTGACTTTC
CASSQGGSGANVLTF
>.|TRBV27|.|TRBJ2-2
TGTGCCAGCACCTTACGGTGGCCCGGGGAGCTGTTTTTT
CASTLRWPGELFF
>.|TRBV9|.|TRBJ1-5
TGTGCCAGCAGCGTAGACGGACGGAGCAATCAGCCCCAGCATTTT
CASSVDGRSNQPQHF
>few|TRBV10-2|.|TRBJ1-2
TGCGCCAGCAGTTTACAGGGTTATGGCTACACCTTC
CASSLQGYGYTF
>.|TRBV7-3|.|TRBJ2-6
TGTGCCAGCAGCTCCGCCACTGACTCTGGGGCCAACGTCCTGACTTTC
CASSSATDSGANVLTF
>.|TRBV19|.|TRBJ2-6
TGTGCCAGTAGGGCACAGGGCCCTGGGGCCAACGTCCTGACTTTC
CASRAQGPGANVLTF
>few|TRBV27|TRBD2|TRBJ2-3
TGTGCCAGCGGAAGGACTAGCGGCACAGATACGCAGTATTTT
CASGRTSGTDTQYF
>.|TRBV19|TRBD1|TRBJ1-4
TGTGCCAGTAGTAGAGGGGACAGGGGTGAAAAACTGTTTTTT
CASSRGDRGEKLFF
>once|TRBV5-6|.|TRBJ1-1
TGTGCCAGCAGCTGGGGGACCATAGAAGCTTTCTTT
CASSWGTIEAFF
>.|TRBV5-5|.|TRBJ2-7
TGTGCCAGCACAGAAGGTAACGAGCAGTACTTC
CASTEGNEQYF
>.|TRBV7-9|.|TRBJ1-4
TGTGCCAGCAGCCATACTCAGACCTATGAAAAACTGTTTTTT
CASSHTQTYEKLFF
>.|TRBV11-2|TRBD2|TRBJ2-3
TGTGCCAGCAGCTGGGGGGGTGGAGGGGTAGGCACAGATACGCAGTATTTT
CASSWGGGGVGTDTQYF
>.|TRBV15|TRBD1|TRBJ2-7
TGTGCCACCAGCGGGGACAGGGGGCTTTACGAGCAGTACTTC
CATSGDRGLYEQYF
>.|TRBV5-6|.|TRBJ2-1
TGTGCCAGCAGCCTGGGGGGAAATGAGCAGTTCTTC
CASSLGGNEQFF
>.|TRBV27|TRBD2|TRBJ2-3
TGTGCCAGCTGGGCGGGGGGGTTCGTTTTCGGTGATACGCAGTATTTT
CASWAGGFVFGDTQYF
>.|TRBV7-9|.|TRBJ2-7
TGTGCCAGCAGCCTATTTGGGTACGAGCAGTACTTC
CASSLFGYEQYF
>.|TRBV6-5|.|TRBJ1-2
TGTGCCAGCAGTTGGGGGCCTCTTGACTCTAACTATGGCTACACCTTC
CASSWGPLDSNYGYTF
>.|TRBV5-5|.|TRBJ1-2
TGTGCCAGCAGCTTGGGGGCAGAAAGGGCAGTCGCCGGCTACACCTTC
CASSLGAERAVAGYTF
>.|TRBV7-9|.|TRBJ2-2
TGTGCCAGCAGCTTAACCCTGGCCACCGGGGAGCTGTTTTTT
CASSLTLATGELFF
>.|TRBV27|TRBD2|TRBJ2-3
TGTGCCAGCAGCCGTATCGGGACTAGCGGGGGGGTCTCCACAGATACGCAGTATTTT
CASSRIGTSGGVSTDTQYF
>.|TRBV14|.|TRBJ2-5
TGTGCCAGCAGCCAAGCACGGGAGACCCAGTACTTC
CASSQARETQYF
>.|TRBV5-4|.|TRBJ2-2
TGTGCCAGCAGGACAGCCAACACCGGGGAGCTGTTTTTT
CASRTANTGELFF
>.|TRBV2|.|TRBJ1-2
TGTGCCAGCACTAGCATCCAGGGGAGCGGCTACACCTTC
CASTSIQGSGYTF
>few|TRBV19|.|TRBJ1-5
TGTGCCAGTAGTATCGGACCAATGGGGGGCAGGGGTCAGCCCCAGCATTTT
CASSIGPMGGRGQPQHF
>.|TRBV27|.|TRBJ2-2
TGTGCCAGCAGTTCACGACAGGGAGGCACCGGGGAGCTGTTTTTT
CASSSRQGGTGELFF
>.|TRBV7-8|.|TRBJ1-1
TGTGCCAGCAGCTTGGCCGAACTGAACACTGAAGCTTTCTTT
CASSLAELNTEAFF
>.|TRBV14|.|TRBJ2-1
TGTGCCAGCAGTCTCGCGGGGACTGGACTGTTCTTC
CASSLAGTGLFF
>.|TRBV5-4|.|TRBJ1-1
TGTGCCAGCAGCTTTGGGGCGATGAACACTGAAGCTTTCTTT
CASSFGAMNTEAFF
>.|TRBV30|TRBD2|TRBJ2-7
TGTGCCTGGAGGCCGGGACTAGGATCCTACGAGCAGTACTTC
CAWRPGLGSYEQYF
>once|TRBV5-1|TRBD1|TRBJ1-4
TGCGCCAGCAGCCCCTGGACAGGGCTGCTCACTAATGAAAAACTGTTTTTT
CASSPWTGLLTNEKLFF
>.|TRBV7-2|.|TRBJ2-3
TGTGCCAGCAGCTTAGAGTCGGACCACACAGATACGCAGTATTTT
CASSLESDHTDTQYF
>.|TRBV19|.|TRBJ2-2
TGTGCCAGTAGGCAGATGAAGAACACCGGGGAGCTGTTTTTT
CASRQMKNTGELFF
>.|TRBV7-2|.|TRBJ2-1
TGTGCCAGCAGCTTCAGGGGCAATGAGCAGTTCTTC
CASSFRGNEQFF
>.|TRBV19|.|TRBJ2-2
TGTGCCAGTGGCCCACTGGCTACATGGGGGGAGCTGTTTTTT
CASGPLATWGELFF
>.|TRBV19|.|TRBJ1-2
TGTGCCAGTAGTGAGCTAGAGGGGGACCTTAACTATGGCTACACCTTC
CASSELEGDLNYGYTF
>.|TRBV15|.|TRBJ2-7
TGTGCCACCAGCAATGAGCCCTACGAGCAGTACTTC
CATSNEPYEQYF
>.|TRBV19|.|TRBJ2-7
TGTGCCAGTAGTATAAACGGCTACGAGCAGTACTTC
CASSINGYEQYF
>.|TRBV7-2|.|TRBJ2-5
TGTGCCAGCAGCGAAAAGCGAATTTTTGTGGAGACCCAGTACTTC
CASSEKRIFVETQYF
>.|TRBV30|TRBD1|TRBJ1-3
TGTGCCTGGCTAGACAGGGCCTCTGGAAACACCATATATTTT
CAWLDRASGNTIYF
>.|TRBV5-1|TRBD1|TRBJ1-1
TGCGCCAGCAGCGACCTCAGGGGGGGAGGCACTGAAGCTTTCTTT
CASSDLRGGGTEAFF